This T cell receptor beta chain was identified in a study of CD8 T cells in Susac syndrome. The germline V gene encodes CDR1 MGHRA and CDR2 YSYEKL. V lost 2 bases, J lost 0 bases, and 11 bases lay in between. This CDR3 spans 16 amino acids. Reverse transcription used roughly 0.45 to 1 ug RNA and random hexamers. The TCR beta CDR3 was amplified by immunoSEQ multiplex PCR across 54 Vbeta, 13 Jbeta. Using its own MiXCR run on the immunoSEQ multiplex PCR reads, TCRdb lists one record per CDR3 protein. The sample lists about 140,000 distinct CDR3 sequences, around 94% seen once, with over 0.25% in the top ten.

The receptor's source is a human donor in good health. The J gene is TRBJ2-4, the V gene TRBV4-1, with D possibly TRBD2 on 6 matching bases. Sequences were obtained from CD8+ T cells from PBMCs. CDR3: CASSQFSSEAKNIQYF. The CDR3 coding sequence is TGCGCCAGCAGCCAATTTTCTAGCGAAGCCAAAAACATTCAGTACTTC.